Each of the 3 T cell receptor beta chains below was sequenced from the same sample in a study of T cell repertoires in cytomegalovirus infection. Their antigens remain unidentified. TCRdb passed the reads through MiXCR, listing each CDR3 protein once. In the table there are approximately 1,000,000 distinct CDR3 sequences, roughly 31% of which are singletons. This sample comprised cultured CD8+ T cells from PBMCs, obtained from culture after CMV antigen stimulation. The origin of the receptors is a human donor in good health (CMV status not recorded). Some clones in this sample may be carry-over from other donors' samples.

This clonotype came up a few times. The chain combines TRBV7-9 with TRBJ2-2, with D perhaps given as TRBD1 or TRBD2 (5 bases each). CDR1 SEHNR and CDR2 FQNEAQ come from the germline V gene (reference sequence). The CDR3 has 12 residues. V lost 8 bases to trimming and J lost 5 bases, with 9 bases between them. CDR3 in amino acids: CASGGRTGELFF. CDR3 DNA: TGTGCCAGCGGGGGTCGGACCGGGGAGCTGTTTTTT.

As for this clonotype: Sequence at one end of the junction differs from germline and may be a read error. V gene TRBV6-2 or TRBV6-3 combines with J gene TRBJ2-1, with 7 bases aligning to TRBD2. Germline CDR1 MNHEY, CDR2 SVGEGT. The CDR3 sequence is 15 residues long. Here the CDR3 DNA reads TGTGCCTGCAGTCCGCAAGGGACTACCTACAATGAGCAGTTCTTC. Amino acids: CACSPQGTTYNEQFF.

This clonotype was found a few times. The gene calls are TRBV6-1 and TRBJ1-1; D is ambiguous. V was trimmed by 5 bases and J by 0 bases, leaving 13 bases between them. This CDR3 comprises 15 residues. The germline V gene has CDR1 MNHNS and CDR2 SASEGT. The CDR3 spells CASSYGRYMNTEAFF. DNA of the CDR3: TGTGCCAGCAGTTATGGGCGATACATGAACACTGAAGCTTTCTTT.